This T cell receptor (beta chain) was found in a study of blood T cells in healthy people across ages. Overall study context: About one barcoded beta molecule per two T cells came from capture by template switching.

The use of a sample-barcoded 5' primer and a J-beta primer mix characterized a second PCR of roughly 6 to 11 cycles. TCRdb re-derived calls from the 5' RACE reads in MiXCR, one entry per CDR3 protein. Of about 800,000 distinct CDR3 sequences in the sample, 55% to 75% were seen once. The germline gives CDR1 MNHEY, CDR2 SVGAGI. Trimming cost V 5 bases and J 11 bases; bases outside gene matches: 12. The CDR3 totals 14 residues. Donor samples were obtained from healthy Caucasian individuals from Russia, aged about 6 to 100. The chain carries TRBV6-5 and TRBJ2-5; 9 bases agree with TRBD2. This TCR was sampled from a man aged 25-45 years in good health. Sample: blood. CDR3 residues: CASSLAGRGYKQYF. The CDR3 region has the DNA TGTGCCAGCAGTCTAGCGGGGAGAGGATACAAGCAGTACTTC.